The sample holds a few counts of the clone carrying this TCR beta chain. What it recognizes is unknown. This entry is derived from a study of beta chain features in type 1 diabetes. Germline CDR1 and CDR2: ENHRY and SYGVKD. This CDR3 is 13 amino acids long. V lost 11 bases to trimming and J lost 7 bases; unmatched junction nucleotides: 10. As every portion of the isolated RNA was reverse transcribed, the sequencing read expressed TCRB transcripts. The assay was immunoSEQ multiplex PCR, and TCRdb's table has in-frame clones only and misses some. The sample carries fewer than 250,000 clones, around 68% recorded once. Study results and caveats: PCR might show a preference for shorter templates, equally across patients and controls.

This clonotype was obtained from a man aged 25 to 40 in good health. The chain couples TRBV10-3 to TRBJ2-1; 8 bases are a match to TRBD1. Sequences were obtained from naive CD4+ T cells from blood. Here the CDR3 reads CACAGTGDNEQFF. The CDR3 DNA reads as TGTGCCTGCGCTGGGACAGGCGATAATGAGCAGTTCTTC.